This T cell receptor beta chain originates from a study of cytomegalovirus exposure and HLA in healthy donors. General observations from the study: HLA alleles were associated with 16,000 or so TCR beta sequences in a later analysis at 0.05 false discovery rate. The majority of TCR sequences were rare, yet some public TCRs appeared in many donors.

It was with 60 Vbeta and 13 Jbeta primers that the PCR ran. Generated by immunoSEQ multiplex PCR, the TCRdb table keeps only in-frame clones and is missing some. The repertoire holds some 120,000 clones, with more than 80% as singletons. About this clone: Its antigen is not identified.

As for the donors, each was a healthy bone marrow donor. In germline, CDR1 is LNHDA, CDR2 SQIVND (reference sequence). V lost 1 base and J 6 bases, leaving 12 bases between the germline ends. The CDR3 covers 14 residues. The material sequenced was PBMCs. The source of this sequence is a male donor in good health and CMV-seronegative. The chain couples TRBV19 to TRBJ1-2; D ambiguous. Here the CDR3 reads CASSIVQRVDGYTF. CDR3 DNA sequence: TGTGCCAGTAGTATAGTGCAGCGGGTCGATGGCTACACCTTC. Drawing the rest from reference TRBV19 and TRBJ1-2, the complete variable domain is DGGITQSPKYLFRKEGQNVTLSCEQNLNHDAMYWYRQDPGQGLRLIYYSQIVNDFQKGDIAEGYSVSREKKESFPLTVTSAQKNPTAFYLCASSIVQRVDGYTFGSGTRLTVV.